This TCR beta chain was identified during a study of cytomegalovirus exposure and HLA in healthy donors. Study-level results: CMV serostatus stood as the only immune exposure information on hand. Across donors, sequencing depth was assumed by presence/absence analyses to be roughly uniform.

This CDR3 comprises 13 residues. With 3 bases clipped from V and 2 bases from J, the junction kept 0 bases outside the gene matches. CDR1 SGHNT and CDR2 YENEEA come from the germline V gene. Likely unrecorded immune exposures existed in these nominally healthy donors. Concerning this clone itself: Its antigen is unknown.

In the PCR, 60 Vbeta and 13 Jbeta primers were used. Clones were sequenced by immunoSEQ multiplex PCR, and TCRdb holds only the in-frame ones, with some missing. This repertoire comprises over 25,000 clones; its ten largest clones make up over 0.55%. This TCR was recovered from a man between 25 and 39 years old in good health and CMV-seronegative. The chain has TRBV11-3 and TRBJ2-7, with TRBD2 matching over 8 bases. The material sequenced was PBMCs. The CDR3, as DNA: TGTGCCAGCAGCTTGGGACTAGCCTACGAGCAGTACTTC. It specifies CASSLGLAYEQYF.